This T cell receptor beta chain was documented in a study of blood T cell repertoires in COVID-19. Study as a whole: PBMCs, B-cell-depleted T cells, or T cells provided the cDNA or gDNA that made up the material.

Repertoires were generated with immunoSEQ multiplex PCR, while TCRdb's copy carries only in-frame clones and drops some. The repertoire includes some 270,000 clones, approximately 83% of them detected once, and about 4.3% sits in the top ten. The V and J ends lost 6 bases and 4 bases, in that order; junction bases with no gene match: 11. Germline CDR1 KGHSH, CDR2 LQKENI. CDR3 length: 15 residues. This chain uses TRBV18 with TRBJ1-1; 7 bases fit TRBD1. The clonotype comes from a woman aged 30 to 39 who had recovered from COVID-19. Sequencing was performed on PBMCs or T cells enriched from blood (not recorded which). The CDR3 DNA is TGTGCCAGCTCGGCAAAACAGGGGCTCGGCACTGAAGCTTTCTTT. Protein product: CASSAKQGLGTEAFF.